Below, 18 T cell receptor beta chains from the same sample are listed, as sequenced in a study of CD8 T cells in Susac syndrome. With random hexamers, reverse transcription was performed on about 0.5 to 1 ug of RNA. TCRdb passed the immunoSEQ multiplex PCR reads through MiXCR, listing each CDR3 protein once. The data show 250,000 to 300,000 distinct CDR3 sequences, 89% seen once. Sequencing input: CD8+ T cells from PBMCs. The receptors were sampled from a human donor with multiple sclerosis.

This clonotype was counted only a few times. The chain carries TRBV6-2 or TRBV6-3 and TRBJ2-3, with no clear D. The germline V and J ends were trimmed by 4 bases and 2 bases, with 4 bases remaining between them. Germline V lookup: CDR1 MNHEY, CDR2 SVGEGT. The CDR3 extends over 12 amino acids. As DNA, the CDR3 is TGTGCCAGCAGTTTCTACACAGATACGCAGTATTTT. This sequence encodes CASSFYTDTQYF.

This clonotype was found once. The CDR3 sequence: CASSRILQLAGGPWSYNEQFF. The CDR3 coding sequence is TGTGCCAGCAGCCGGATCCTGCAACTAGCGGGAGGGCCCTGGTCCTACAATGAGCAGTTCTTC. V gene TRBV14 combines with J gene TRBJ2-1; 13 bases match TRBD2. The V and J ends lost 4 bases and 1 base, in that order; junction bases with no gene match: 16. The germline V gene has CDR1 SGHDN and CDR2 FVKESK. The CDR3 spans 21 residues. Full variable domain (outside the CDR3, taken from reference TRBV14 and TRBJ2-1): EAGVTQFPSHSVIEKGQTVTLRCDPISGHDNLYWYRRVMGKEIKFLLHFVKESKQDESGMPNNRFLAERTGGTYSTLKVQPAELEDSGVYFCASSRILQLAGGPWSYNEQFFGPGTRLTVL.

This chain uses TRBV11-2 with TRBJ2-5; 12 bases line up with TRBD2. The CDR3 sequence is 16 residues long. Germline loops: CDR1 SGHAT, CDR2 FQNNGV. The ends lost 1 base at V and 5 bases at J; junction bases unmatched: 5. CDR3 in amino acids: CASSLAGLAGMETQYF. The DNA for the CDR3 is TGTGCCAGCAGCTTAGCCGGACTAGCGGGGATGGAGACCCAGTACTTC. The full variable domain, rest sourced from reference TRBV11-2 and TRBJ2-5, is EAGVAQSPRYKIIEKRQSVAFWCNPISGHATLYWYQQILGQGPKLLIQFQNNGVVDDSQLPKDRFSAERLKGVDSTLKIQPAKLEDSAVYLCASSLAGLAGMETQYFGPGTRLLVL.

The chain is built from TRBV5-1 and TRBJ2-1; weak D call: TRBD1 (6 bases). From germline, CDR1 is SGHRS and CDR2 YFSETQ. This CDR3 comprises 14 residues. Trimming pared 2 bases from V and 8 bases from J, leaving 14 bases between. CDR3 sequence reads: CASSLTGSADEQFF. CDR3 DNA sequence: TGCGCCAGCAGCTTAACAGGGTCTGCGGATGAGCAGTTCTTC.

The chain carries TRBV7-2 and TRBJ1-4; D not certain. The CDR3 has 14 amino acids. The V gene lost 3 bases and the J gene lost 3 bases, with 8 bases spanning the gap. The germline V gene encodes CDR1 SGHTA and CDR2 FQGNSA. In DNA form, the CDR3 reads TGTGCCAGCAGCTTCCTTGCGGCTAATGAAAAACTGTTTTTT. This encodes CASSFLAANEKLFF.

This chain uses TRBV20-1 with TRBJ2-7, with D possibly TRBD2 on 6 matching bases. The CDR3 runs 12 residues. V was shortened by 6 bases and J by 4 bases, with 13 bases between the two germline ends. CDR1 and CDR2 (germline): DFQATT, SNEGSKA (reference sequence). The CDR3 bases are TGCAGTGCCCCGGTCGGAGGGTACGAGCAGTACTTC. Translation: CSAPVGGYEQYF.

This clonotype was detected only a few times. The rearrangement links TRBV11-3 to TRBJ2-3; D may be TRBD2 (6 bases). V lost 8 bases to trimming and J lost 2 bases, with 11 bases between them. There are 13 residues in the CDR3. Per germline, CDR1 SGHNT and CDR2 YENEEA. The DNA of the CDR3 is TGTGCCAGCGGGAGGTCCGTCACAGATACGCAGTATTTT. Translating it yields CASGRSVTDTQYF.

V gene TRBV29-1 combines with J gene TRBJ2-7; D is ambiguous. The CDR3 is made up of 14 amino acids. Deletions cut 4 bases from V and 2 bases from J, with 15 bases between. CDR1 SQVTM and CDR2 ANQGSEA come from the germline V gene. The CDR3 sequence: CSVVLGNLPYEQYF. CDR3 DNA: TGCAGCGTTGTTTTGGGGAACCTCCCCTACGAGCAGTACTTC.

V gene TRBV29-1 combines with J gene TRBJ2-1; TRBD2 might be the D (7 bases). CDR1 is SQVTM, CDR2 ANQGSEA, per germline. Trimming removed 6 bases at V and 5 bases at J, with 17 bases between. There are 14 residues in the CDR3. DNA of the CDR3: TGCAGCGTGGGGGCGTGGACTAGTAACAATGAGCAGTTCTTC. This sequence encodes CSVGAWTSNNEQFF.

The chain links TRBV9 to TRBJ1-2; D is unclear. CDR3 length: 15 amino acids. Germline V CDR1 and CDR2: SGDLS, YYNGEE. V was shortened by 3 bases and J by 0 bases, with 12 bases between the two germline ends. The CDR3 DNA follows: TGTGCCAGCAGCGCAGCAACAGCCGCTAACTATGGCTACACCTTC. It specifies CASSAATAANYGYTF.

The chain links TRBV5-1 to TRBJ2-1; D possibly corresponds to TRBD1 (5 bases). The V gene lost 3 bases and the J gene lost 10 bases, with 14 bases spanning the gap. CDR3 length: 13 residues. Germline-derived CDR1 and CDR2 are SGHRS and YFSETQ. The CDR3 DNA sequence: TGCGCCAGCAGCTCAGGTACAGGCGGCGAGCAGTTCTTC. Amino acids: CASSSGTGGEQFF. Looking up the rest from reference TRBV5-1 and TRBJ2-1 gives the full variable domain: KAGVTQTPRYLIKTRGQQVTLSCSPISGHRSVSWYQQTPGQGLQFLFEYFSETQRNKGNFPGRFSGRQFSNSRSEMNVSTLELGDSALYLCASSSGTGGEQFFGPGTRLTVL.

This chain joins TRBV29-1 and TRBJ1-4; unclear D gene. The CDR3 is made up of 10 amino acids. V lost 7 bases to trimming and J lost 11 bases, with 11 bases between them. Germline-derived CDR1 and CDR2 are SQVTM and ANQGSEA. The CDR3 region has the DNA TGCAGCGCTCTCTTGGAGAAACTGTTTTTT. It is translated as CSALLEKLFF.

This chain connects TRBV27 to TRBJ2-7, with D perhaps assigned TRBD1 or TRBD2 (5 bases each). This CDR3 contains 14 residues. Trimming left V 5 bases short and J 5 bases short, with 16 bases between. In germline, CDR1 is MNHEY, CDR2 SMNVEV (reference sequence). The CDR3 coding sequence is TGTGCCAGCAGTCCCGGGGCACCTTCCGACGAGCAGTACTTC. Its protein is CASSPGAPSDEQYF.

Written as DNA, the CDR3 is TGTGCCAGCAGTTTAGGCATATCGGGTCGGGGAAACACCATATATTTT. Translation: CASSLGISGRGNTIYF. The chain joins TRBV28 to TRBJ1-3; no firm D call. CDR1 and CDR2 (germline): MDHEN, SYDVKM. CDR3 size: 16 residues. V was clipped by 2 bases and J by 4 bases, with 15 bases between them.

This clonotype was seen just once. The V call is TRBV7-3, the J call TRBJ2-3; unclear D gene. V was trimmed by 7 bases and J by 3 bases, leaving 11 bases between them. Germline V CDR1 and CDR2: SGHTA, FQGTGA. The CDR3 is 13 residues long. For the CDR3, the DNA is TGTGCCAGCAATGAGATGGGTACAGATACGCAGTATTTT. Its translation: CASNEMGTDTQYF.

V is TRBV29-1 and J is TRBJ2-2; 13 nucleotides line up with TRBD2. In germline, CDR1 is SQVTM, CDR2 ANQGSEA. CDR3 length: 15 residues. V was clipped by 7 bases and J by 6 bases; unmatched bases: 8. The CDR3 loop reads CSALPGLAGPGELFF. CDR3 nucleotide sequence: TGCAGCGCTTTGCCGGGACTAGCGGGACCCGGGGAGCTGTTTTTT.

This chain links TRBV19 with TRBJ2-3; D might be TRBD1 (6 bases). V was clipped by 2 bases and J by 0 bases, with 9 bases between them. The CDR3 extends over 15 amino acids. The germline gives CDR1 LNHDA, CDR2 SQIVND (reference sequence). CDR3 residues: CASSIWTESTDTQYF. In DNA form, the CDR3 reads TGTGCCAGTAGTATATGGACAGAGAGCACAGATACGCAGTATTTT. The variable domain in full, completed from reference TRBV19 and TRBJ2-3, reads DGGITQSPKYLFRKEGQNVTLSCEQNLNHDAMYWYRQDPGQGLRLIYYSQIVNDFQKGDIAEGYSVSREKKESFPLTVTSAQKNPTAFYLCASSIWTESTDTQYFGPGTRLTVL.

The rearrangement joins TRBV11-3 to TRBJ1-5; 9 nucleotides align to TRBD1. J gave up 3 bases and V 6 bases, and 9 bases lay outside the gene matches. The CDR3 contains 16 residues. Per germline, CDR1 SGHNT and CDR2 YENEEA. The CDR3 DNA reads TGTGCCAGCAGAACGTCCGGGACAGGGATCAATCAGCCCCAGCATTTT. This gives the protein CASRTSGTGINQPQHF.